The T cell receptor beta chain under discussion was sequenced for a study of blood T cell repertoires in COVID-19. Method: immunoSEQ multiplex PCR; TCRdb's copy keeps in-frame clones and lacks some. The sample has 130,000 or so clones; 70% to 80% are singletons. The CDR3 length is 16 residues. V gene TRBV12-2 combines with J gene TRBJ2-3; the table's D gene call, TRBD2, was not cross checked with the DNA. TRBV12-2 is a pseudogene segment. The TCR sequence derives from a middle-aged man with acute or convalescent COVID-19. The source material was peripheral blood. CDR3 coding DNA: TGTGCAAGTCGCTTCCTAGCGGGGATCGGCCCAGATACGCAGTATTTT. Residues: CASRFLAGIGPDTQYF.